This T cell receptor beta chain stems from a study of siplizumab effects on memory and regulatory T cells. Study results and caveats: The Treg-derived share of mappable alloreactive CD4+ clones averaged 68.8% with siplizumab and 26.9% in controls. Suppression by proliferating Tregs derived from siplizumab cultures was not verified.

TCRdb's copy holds only in-frame clones and misses some; the assay was immunoSEQ multiplex PCR. The profile shows about 100,000 clones, about nine tenths of them singletons. Comments on this clone: Its antigen remains unknown.

V lost 10 bases and J lost 4; bases outside the gene matches: 6. This CDR3 is built from 12 residues. CDR1 and CDR2 from the germline V gene are SGHTA and FQGNSA. The J gene is TRBJ2-7, the V gene TRBV7-2, with 8 bases fitting TRBD1. The receptor comes from a human donor in good health. Sequencing used CD4+ T cells sorted from blood. The CDR3 region has the DNA TGTGCCACCCAGGACAGGGCATACGAGCAGTACTTC. It translates to CATQDRAYEQYF.